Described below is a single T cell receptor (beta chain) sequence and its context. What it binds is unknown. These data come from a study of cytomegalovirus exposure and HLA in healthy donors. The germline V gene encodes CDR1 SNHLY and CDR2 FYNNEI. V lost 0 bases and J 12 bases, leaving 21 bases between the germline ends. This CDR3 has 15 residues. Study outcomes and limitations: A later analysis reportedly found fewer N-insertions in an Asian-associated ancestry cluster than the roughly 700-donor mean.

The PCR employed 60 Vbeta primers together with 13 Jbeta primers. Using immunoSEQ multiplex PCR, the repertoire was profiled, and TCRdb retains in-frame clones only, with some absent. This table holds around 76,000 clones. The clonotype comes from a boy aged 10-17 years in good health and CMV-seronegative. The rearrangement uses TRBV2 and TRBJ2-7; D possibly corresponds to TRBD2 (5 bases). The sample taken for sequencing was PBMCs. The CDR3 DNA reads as TGTGCCAGCAGTGAAGCCAGAGCGTATGCGACTAAGGGGTACTTC. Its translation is CASSEARAYATKGYF.